This entry describes one TCR beta chain. Its matching antigen is unknown. This specimen belongs to a study of shared clonotypes between healthy human individuals. Findings and caveats of the study: Estimated richness values were generally larger in naive subsets than in memory subsets.

Naive CD8 cells comprised CD45RO-negative, CCR7-positively selected cells, excluding terminally differentiated effector memory CD45RA+ cells. All the donors were Caucasian adults who lived in Nashville, Tennessee. This CDR3 has 13 amino acids. Germline V gives CDR1 SGHVS, CDR2 FQNEAQ. The J segment lost 10 bases and the V segment lost 1 base, leaving 4 bases of the junction unmatched. Genomic DNA of every subset was divided equally among multiple immunoSEQ plates. Per the original methods: Filtering of immunoSEQ junctional sequences could not match full-length read filtering. The method was immunoSEQ multiplex PCR; TCRdb's version includes in-frame clones alone and lacks a portion of them. V, J and clone size derive from that table, while D and trimming were established from the DNA sequence. The repertoire has approximately 2,200,000 clones, around 93% of them found once; the top ten carry around 1.7%.

The sequenced material came from naive CD8+ T cells from PBMCs. The J gene is TRBJ1-1, the V gene TRBV7-8, with 9 bases identical to TRBD1. The TCR was taken from a man aged 18 to 35 in good health. Some clones in this sample may be carry-over from other donors' samples. CDR3 coding DNA: TGTGCCAGCAGCTTAGGGGGACAGGGTTCAGCTTTCTTT. Protein: CASSLGGQGSAFF.